This entry lists 29 T cell receptor beta chains sequenced from one sample in a study of vaccination and CD4 T cells after COVID-19. Oncomine TCR Beta short-read sequencing was applied to DNA from cultured CD4+ T cells. MiXCR, run by TCRdb on the PCR reads, gives a single entry per CDR3 protein. The sample lists about 15,000 distinct CDR3 sequences, about three fifths occurring once. No cognate antigen is known for these TCRs. Treatment reported: approximately 11-day PBMC culture with coronavirus spike peptide pools or control peptides (ViraFEST assay). Sequenced: CD4+ T cells from blood, cultured in vitro. The receptors shown here come from a human donor who had recovered from COVID-19.

The V gene is TRBV20-1, the J gene TRBJ2-2; TRBD2 is a possible D gene (5 bases). Germline V CDR1 and CDR2: DFQATT, SNEGSKA (reference sequence). Trimming took 1 base from V and 4 from J, leaving 10 bases between them. CDR3 size: 14 residues. The CDR3 protein is CSARGGVGTGELFF. The CDR3 DNA follows: TGCAGTGCTAGAGGGGGAGTTGGCACCGGGGAGCTGTTTTTT.

The gene calls are TRBV19 and TRBJ1-5; no clear D. CDR1 is LNHDA and CDR2 is SQIVND in the germline V gene (reference sequence). Trimming took off 8 bases at V and 2 bases at J, with 22 bases between the two ends. The CDR3 runs to 17 residues. DNA of the CDR3: TGTGCCAGTTCGGGAGGCACTCCTGGAGCCGGCAATCAGCCCCAGCATTTT. It translates to CASSGGTPGAGNQPQHF.

V is TRBV15 and J is TRBJ2-4, with D tentatively TRBD1 or TRBD2 (5 bases each). The CDR3 spans 16 residues. V lost 0 bases to trimming and J lost 3 bases, with 12 bases between them. Germline CDR1 and CDR2: LNHNV and YYDKDF (reference sequence). The CDR3 nucleotides are TGTGCCACCAGCAGAGATGGGGGTATGGACAAAAACATTCAGTACTTC. Its translation is CATSRDGGMDKNIQYF.

This rearrangement joins TRBV12-3 or TRBV12-4 to TRBJ1-1; 8 positions match TRBD1. J gave up 3 bases and V 3 bases, and 3 bases lay outside the gene matches. This CDR3 has 14 amino acids. CDR3 in amino acids: CASSLTGEDTEAFF. Written as DNA, the CDR3 is TGTGCCAGCAGTTTGACAGGGGAGGACACTGAAGCTTTCTTT.

This clonotype was counted between two and nine times. The rearrangement uses TRBV6-1 and TRBJ1-1; possible D gene TRBD1, 5 bases. Between the trimmed V and J ends, which lost 4 bases and 3 bases, there was a span of 9 bases. The CDR3 is made up of 13 amino acids. The germline V gene has CDR1 MNHNS and CDR2 SASEGT. The CDR3, as DNA: TGTGCCAGCAGTGCTGAGACAGACACTGAAGCTTTCTTT. Amino acids: CASSAETDTEAFF.

This chain connects TRBV27 to TRBJ1-2, with 7 bases identical to TRBD1. Germline V gene data show CDR1 as MNHEY and CDR2 as SMNVEV (reference sequence). The V segment lost 2 bases and the J segment 4 bases; nucleotides outside the gene matches: 4. The length of the CDR3 is 14 residues. The CDR3 region is CASSLRGGGYGYTF. Here the CDR3 DNA reads TGTGCCAGCAGTTTACGAGGGGGCGGCTATGGCTACACCTTC.

V is TRBV12-3 or TRBV12-4 and J is TRBJ1-2; D is ambiguous. The CDR3 is 12 amino acids. With 3 bases removed from V and 4 bases from J, the gap between germline ends came to 6 bases. The CDR3 DNA is TGTGCCAGCAGTTTGGGCAGCTATGGCTACACCTTC. Protein sequence: CASSLGSYGYTF.

The rearrangement uses TRBV20-1 and TRBJ2-3; D may correspond to TRBD1 or TRBD2 (6 bases each). The V end lost 1 base, the J end lost 4 bases, and 15 bases lay between the germline ends. The CDR3 contains 15 residues. Germline V gene lookup returns CDR1 DFQATT and CDR2 SNEGSKA (reference sequence). CDR3 nucleotides: TGCAGTGCTAGAGCGGGGGCTAGTGTCTCAGATACGCAGTATTTT. Translating it yields CSARAGASVSDTQYF.

This clonotype was picked up a small number of times. The V gene is TRBV19, the J gene TRBJ1-2, with 9 bases fitting TRBD1. The CDR3 consists of 15 residues. Germline loops: CDR1 LNHDA, CDR2 SQIVND (reference sequence). Losses at the gene ends were 5 bases for V and 8 bases for J; bases not matched to a gene: 12. This chain's CDR3 is CASSLFPGQGTGYTF. CDR3 in DNA: TGTGCCAGTAGTCTCTTCCCGGGACAGGGTACCGGCTACACCTTC.

The count of this clonotype is one. V is TRBV28 and J is TRBJ1-2; the match to TRBD1 covers 11 bases. V lost 3 bases and J lost 4; bases outside the gene matches: 10. This CDR3 is 17 amino acids long. The germline gives CDR1 MDHEN, CDR2 SYDVKM. The CDR3, as DNA: TGTGCCAGCAGTTTCCCGGGACAGGGGGGGTCGGGCTATGGCTACACCTTC. This translates into CASSFPGQGGSGYGYTF.

This clonotype appeared a few times. The V gene is TRBV7-2, the J gene TRBJ2-2, with D hard to call. The CDR3 has 16 amino acids. Germline-derived CDR1 and CDR2 are SGHTA and FQGNSA. V was clipped by 3 bases and J by 2 bases, with 13 bases between them. CDR3 DNA sequence: TGTGCCAGCAGCTTCCCAAACGGGCTTAACACCGGGGAGCTGTTTTTT. Its protein product is CASSFPNGLNTGELFF.

The CDR3 loop reads CASKDSGDNEQFF. The CDR3 nucleotides read TGCGCCAGCAAGGATAGCGGTGACAATGAGCAGTTCTTC. The chain employs TRBV5-1 and TRBJ2-1; the D gene is possibly TRBD2 (6 bases). V was clipped by 6 bases and J by 5 bases, with 12 bases between them. CDR3 length: 13 residues. Germline CDR1 reads SGHRS; CDR2 reads YFSETQ. Filled out from reference TRBV5-1 and TRBJ2-1, the complete variable domain reads KAGVTQTPRYLIKTRGQQVTLSCSPISGHRSVSWYQQTPGQGLQFLFEYFSETQRNKGNFPGRFSGRQFSNSRSEMNVSTLELGDSALYLCASKDSGDNEQFFGPGTRLTVL.

The chain carries TRBV5-4 and TRBJ2-2, with 10 bases fitting TRBD1. This CDR3 region has 16 residues. Germline-derived CDR1 and CDR2 are SGHNT and YYREEE (reference sequence). The V and J ends lost 4 bases and 0 bases, in that order; junction bases with no gene match: 3. CDR3 bases: TGTGCCAGCAGCCATGGACAGGGGGCGAACACCGGGGAGCTGTTTTTT. Residues: CASSHGQGANTGELFF.

This rearrangement joins TRBV7-2 to TRBJ1-2; 8 positions match TRBD1. The CDR3 totals 13 residues. V gave up 5 bases and J gave up 5 bases; unmatched junction bases: 4. The germline CDR1 and CDR2 sequences are SGHTA and FQGNSA. The CDR3 spells CASSPGQEYGYTF. The DNA of the CDR3 is TGTGCCAGCAGCCCGGGACAGGAGTATGGCTACACCTTC.

The chain employs TRBV6-2 or TRBV6-3 and TRBJ2-5; TRBD2 might be the D (6 bases). The length of the CDR3 is 15 residues. The V gene lost 5 bases and the J gene lost 6 bases, with 19 bases spanning the gap. Germline CDR1 MNHEY, CDR2 SVGEGT. The CDR3 nucleotides read TGTGCCAGCAGTCCCTACCGGGACTCAGGGAAGACCCAGTACTTC. This sequence encodes CASSPYRDSGKTQYF.

The rearrangement uses TRBV27 and TRBJ2-7; D might be TRBD2 (6 bases). Trimming removed 6 bases from V and 3 bases from J, with 15 bases in between. The CDR3 extends over 14 amino acids. In germline, CDR1 is MNHEY, CDR2 SMNVEV (reference sequence). For the CDR3, the DNA is TGTGCCAGCAGCTTAACTGGACTAAACTACGAGCAGTACTTC. It is translated as CASSLTGLNYEQYF.

This clonotype was counted between two and nine times. The chain is built from TRBV24-1 and TRBJ2-1; no definite D call. The CDR3 loop spans 13 amino acids. The ends were cut back, 5 bases at V and 8 bases at J, with 12 bases in the middle. CDR1 is KGHDR and CDR2 is SFDVKD in the germline V gene. CDR3 loop: CATSAPPFDEQFF. The CDR3 nucleotides are TGTGCCACCAGTGCTCCACCCTTCGATGAGCAGTTCTTC.

The J gene is TRBJ1-5, the V gene TRBV2; D unclear. V lost 7 bases and J lost 0, with 7 bases in between. This CDR3 is 13 amino acids long. Germline CDR1 and CDR2: SNHLY and FYNNEI. The CDR3 DNA reads TGTGCCAGCACGGGGAATAGCAATCAGCCCCAGCATTTT. Protein product: CASTGNSNQPQHF.

This rearrangement joins TRBV5-1 to TRBJ2-5, with D possibly matching TRBD2 (6 bases). This CDR3 has 15 residues. Germline loops: CDR1 SGHRS, CDR2 YFSETQ. Trimming removed 1 base at V and 2 bases at J, with 12 bases between. The CDR3 DNA follows: TGCGCCAGCAGCTTGATTAGCGGACTACAAGAGACCCAGTACTTC. As protein: CASSLISGLQETQYF.

The chain has TRBV2 and TRBJ2-2; 7 bases are shared with TRBD1. The ends lost 3 bases at V and 3 bases at J; junction bases unmatched: 1. This CDR3 region has 14 residues. Germline loops: CDR1 SNHLY, CDR2 FYNNEI. The CDR3 DNA sequence: TGTGCCAGCAGTGACAGGGGGTACACCGGGGAGCTGTTTTTT. It is translated as CASSDRGYTGELFF.

This clonotype appeared a few times. The V gene is TRBV11-3, the J gene TRBJ2-1, with D possibly being TRBD2 (6 bases). The V gene lost 4 bases and the J gene lost 10 bases, with 14 bases spanning the gap. The germline CDR1 and CDR2 sequences are SGHNT and YENEEA. This CDR3 has 13 amino acids. CDR3 sequence reads: CASSSPVLAEQFF. CDR3 in DNA: TGTGCCAGCAGCTCCCCGGTCCTAGCGGAGCAGTTCTTC.

This clonotype has a handful of counts. This rearrangement joins TRBV2 to TRBJ2-5; possibly TRBD1 or TRBD2 for D (5 bases each). This CDR3 contains 14 residues. Germline V gene sequence: CDR1 SNHLY, CDR2 FYNNEI. V was trimmed by 7 bases and J by 2 bases, leaving 14 bases between them. The CDR3 is CASTPGTTQETQYF. The CDR3 bases are TGTGCCAGCACTCCCGGGACCACTCAAGAGACCCAGTACTTC. The full variable domain, rest sourced from reference TRBV2 and TRBJ2-5, is EPEVTQTPSHQVTQMGQEVILRCVPISNHLYFYWYRQILGQKVEFLVSFYNNEISEKSEIFDDQFSVERPDGSNFTLKIRSTKLEDSAMYFCASTPGTTQETQYFGPGTRLLVL.

The chain links TRBV19 to TRBJ2-5, with D tentatively TRBD2 (7 bases). This CDR3 comprises 14 residues. The V end was cut by 7 bases, the J end by 1 base, with 13 bases between. CDR1 and CDR2 (germline): LNHDA, SQIVND (reference sequence). The CDR3 loop is CASKMGGPQETQYF. CDR3 bases: TGTGCCAGTAAAATGGGGGGGCCCCAAGAGACCCAGTACTTC. Complete variable domain (other parts from reference TRBV19 and TRBJ2-5): DGGITQSPKYLFRKEGQNVTLSCEQNLNHDAMYWYRQDPGQGLRLIYYSQIVNDFQKGDIAEGYSVSREKKESFPLTVTSAQKNPTAFYLCASKMGGPQETQYFGPGTRLLVL.

Only a few counts were recorded for this clonotype. V usage is TRBV20-1 and J usage is TRBJ1-3; the D is unclear. This CDR3 is 17 amino acids long. Germline CDR1 and CDR2: DFQATT and SNEGSKA (reference sequence). Trimming removed 3 bases from V and 0 bases from J, with 18 bases in between. The CDR3 loop is CSASFIGPMTSGNTIYF. As DNA, the CDR3 is TGCAGTGCTAGTTTCATCGGACCGATGACCTCTGGAAACACCATATATTTT.

This clonotype was observed a handful of times. CDR3 region: CATSASSGQESSNQPQHF. CDR3 bases: TGTGCCACCAGTGCGTCGTCGGGACAGGAGAGTAGCAATCAGCCCCAGCATTTT. This chain uses TRBV24-1 with TRBJ1-5; 8 bases fit TRBD1. Germline V gene data show CDR1 as KGHDR and CDR2 as SFDVKD. The CDR3 length is 18 residues. The V gene end was trimmed by 5 bases and the J gene end by 0 bases; junction bases not matched to a gene: 11.

This chain connects TRBV5-1 to TRBJ1-5; 8 bases are shared with TRBD1. Germline trimming cut 4 bases from V and 6 bases from J; bases unmatched to any gene: 9. Germline CDR1 SGHRS, CDR2 YFSETQ. This CDR3 contains 15 residues. The CDR3 sequence is CASSDGQGMGQPQHF. The CDR3, as DNA: TGCGCCAGCAGCGACGGACAGGGAATGGGTCAGCCCCAGCATTTT. Full variable domain (remainder filled in from reference TRBV5-1 and TRBJ1-5): KAGVTQTPRYLIKTRGQQVTLSCSPISGHRSVSWYQQTPGQGLQFLFEYFSETQRNKGNFPGRFSGRQFSNSRSEMNVSTLELGDSALYLCASSDGQGMGQPQHFGDGTRLSIL.

J is TRBJ1-2 and V is TRBV12-5; tentatively, D is TRBD1 (6 bases). V was shortened by 6 bases and J by 6 bases, with 17 bases between the two germline ends. The CDR3 totals 14 residues. Germline V lookup: CDR1 LGHNT, CDR2 FRNRAP. CDR3 bases: TGTGCTAGTGGCCAGACAGGAGGTCGTGATGGCTACACCTTC. Residues: CASGQTGGRDGYTF.

The rearrangement uses TRBV11-2 and TRBJ1-5; possibly TRBD1 for D (6 bases). Germline V gene data show CDR1 as SGHAT and CDR2 as FQNNGV. The CDR3 is 14 residues long. The germline V and J ends were trimmed by 3 bases and 3 bases, with 9 bases remaining between them. In DNA form, the CDR3 reads TGTGCCAGCAGCTTGACAGGATTCAATCAGCCCCAGCATTTT. It codes for CASSLTGFNQPQHF.

This clonotype occurred a few times. V is TRBV30 and J is TRBJ2-5; D gene uncertain. The CDR3 length is 11 residues. The germline V gene has CDR1 GTSNPN and CDR2 SVGIG (reference sequence). Trimming pared 2 bases from V and 2 bases from J, leaving 3 bases between. The CDR3 DNA reads TGTGCCTGGAGTCTTCAAGAGACCCAGTACTTC. The encoded protein is CAWSLQETQYF.